This T cell receptor (beta chain) was profiled in a study of T cells in Graves' hyperthyroidism and ophthalmopathy. Study-wide context: Once the initial diagnosis was made, peripheral blood was obtained before any treatment.

Amplification yielded TCR beta CDR3 regions, with RNA transcripts as the source. Using the HTBI primer set, a first-round RT-PCR was run on the TCR CDR3. Each CDR3 protein gets one entry after TCRdb re-called the multiplex PCR reads with MiXCR. The sample yields 300,000 to 400,000 distinct CDR3 sequences, approximately 22% seen once. Recently diagnosed hyperthyroidism of less than 2 months' duration affected patients aged 18 to 65. This clonotype was detected ten times or more. The TCR sequence derives from a woman aged 45-65 years with Graves' hyperthyroidism. The sample was blood.

The CDR3 loop is CASSFSRAETQYF. CDR3 nucleotide sequence: TGTGCCAGCAGTTTCAGTCGGGCAGAGACCCAGTACTTC. This sequence joins TRBV28 and TRBJ2-5; D unresolved. There are 13 residues in the CDR3. Trimming stripped 3 bases from V and 4 bases from J, with 9 bases between. The germline V gene encodes CDR1 MDHEN and CDR2 SYDVKM.